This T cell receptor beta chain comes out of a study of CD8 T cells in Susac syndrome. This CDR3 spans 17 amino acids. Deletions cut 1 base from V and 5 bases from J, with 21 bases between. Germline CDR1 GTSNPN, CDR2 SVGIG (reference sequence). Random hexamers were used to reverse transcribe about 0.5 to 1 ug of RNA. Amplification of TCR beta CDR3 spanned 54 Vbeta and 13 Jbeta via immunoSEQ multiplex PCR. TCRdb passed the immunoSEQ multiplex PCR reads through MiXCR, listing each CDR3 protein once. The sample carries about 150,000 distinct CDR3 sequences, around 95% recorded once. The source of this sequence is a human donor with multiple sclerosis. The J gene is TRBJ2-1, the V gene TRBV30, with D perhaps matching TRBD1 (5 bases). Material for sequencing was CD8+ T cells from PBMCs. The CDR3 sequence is CAWSAPAGHIAHNEQFF. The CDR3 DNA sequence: TGTGCCTGGAGTGCTCCCGCAGGACATATAGCTCACAATGAGCAGTTCTTC.